This T cell receptor beta chain was identified in a study of T cell changes during pregnancy in multiple sclerosis (dated by TCRdb to the late 2010s). For context, the study as a whole: The study looked at changes in the T cell repertoire across pregnancy in women with multiple sclerosis.

Libraries were made using the immunoSEQ multiplex PCR assay. TCRdb mirrors the immuneACCESS table, restricted to in-frame sequences. Some clones are absent from its copies; in checked studies, under half trace to an unresolved V gene, and the reason for the others is unknown. The sample profile shows around 100,000 clones; 90% of them were found once. The biggest ten clones account for around 0.8% of the sample. A few counts support this clone. Its antigen is still unknown. Base qualities are not at hand, and no much larger clone is one base apart. V loses 6 bases of germline sequence and J loses 7 bases, and the interval between the two ends is 9 bases. CDR1 and CDR2 were assigned from the germline V gene (reference sequence) as SGHAT and FQDESV. Reading from cysteine to phenylalanine, the CDR3 counts 11 amino acids. The read is trimmed to its CDR3 DNA, 33 bases read in frame from base 1.

This material consisted of peripheral blood, taken in the second trimester of pregnancy. Recombination linked TRBV11-1 to TRBJ1-1; TRBD1 is perhaps the D gene, given 5 matching bases. The TCR sequence derives from a female donor in good health, enrolled as a control in a pregnancy study. The sequenced DNA: TGTGCCAGCAGGCGGGGCGGTGAAGCTTTCTTT. This translates into CASRRGGEAFF.